The entry that follows covers one T cell receptor beta chain sequence. Its specificity is not known. The CDR3 length is 15 residues. Germline V gene sequence: CDR1 MDHEN, CDR2 SYDVKM. V dropped 6 bases and J dropped 0 bases, with 9 bases sitting between them. This specimen comes from a study of cytomegalovirus exposure and HLA in healthy donors. Findings and caveats of the study: The study had only CMV serostatus as immune exposure information.

The PCR made use of 60 Vbeta and 13 Jbeta primers. Sequenced by immunoSEQ multiplex PCR; TCRdb stores in-frame clones only, minus some. The sample carries tens of thousands of clones, approximately 78% recorded once. The clonotype comes from a male donor in good health and CMV-seropositive. The sample comprised PBMCs. This chain joins TRBV28 and TRBJ2-6; possible D gene TRBD1, 5 bases. CDR3 amino acids: CASSRDSSGANVLTF. CDR3 DNA sequence: TGTGCCAGCAGCCGAGACAGCTCTGGGGCCAACGTCCTGACTTTC. The variable domain in full, with the rest retrieved from reference TRBV28 and TRBJ2-6, is DVKVTQSSRYLVKRTGEKVFLECVQDMDHENMFWYRQDPGLGLRLIYFSYDVKMKEKGDIPEGYSVSREKKERFSLILESASTNQTSMYLCASSRDSSGANVLTFGAGSRLTVL.